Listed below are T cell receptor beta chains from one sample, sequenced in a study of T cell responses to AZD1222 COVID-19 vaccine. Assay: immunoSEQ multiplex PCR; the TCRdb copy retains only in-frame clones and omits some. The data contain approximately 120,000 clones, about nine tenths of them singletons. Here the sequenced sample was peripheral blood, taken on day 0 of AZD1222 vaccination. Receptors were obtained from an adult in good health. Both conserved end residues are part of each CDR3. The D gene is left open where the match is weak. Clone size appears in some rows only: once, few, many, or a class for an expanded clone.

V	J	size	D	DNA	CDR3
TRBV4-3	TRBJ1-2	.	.	TGCGCCAGCAGCCAAGACCACAGGGAGTTCTATGGCTACACCTTC	CASSQDHREFYGYTF
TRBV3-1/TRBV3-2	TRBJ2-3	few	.	TGTGCCAGCAGCCAAGAACCGGGACCAGATACGCAGTATTTT	CASSQEPGPDTQYF
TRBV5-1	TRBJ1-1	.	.	TGCGCCAGCAGCTTGGACAACCTGAACACTGAAGCTTTCTTT	CASSLDNLNTEAFF
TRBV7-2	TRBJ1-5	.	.	TGTGCCAGCAGCTTGACCGGGGGCGAGAGTCAGCCCCAGCATTTT	CASSLTGGESQPQHF
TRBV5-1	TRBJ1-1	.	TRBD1	TGCGCCAGCAGCTCCAGGACAGGGCCCCCCCGGACTGAAGCTTTCTTT	CASSSRTGPPRTEAFF
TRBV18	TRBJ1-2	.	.	TGTGCCAGCTCACCACCGAACCGGGTTGAATATGGCTACACCTTC	CASSPPNRVEYGYTF
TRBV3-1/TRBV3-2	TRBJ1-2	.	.	TGTGCCAGCAGCCGGACAGCAGCTAACTATGGCTACACCTTC	CASSRTAANYGYTF
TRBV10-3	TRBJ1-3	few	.	TGTGCCATCAGCGGACTGACACCCGACCTCTATTTT	CAISGLTPDLYF
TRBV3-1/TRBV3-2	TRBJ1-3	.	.	TGTGCCAGCAGCCAGTGGGCCCCCACCTCTGGAAACACCATATATTTT	CASSQWAPTSGNTIYF
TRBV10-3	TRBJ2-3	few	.	TGTGCCATAGGTGCGATAGATACGCAGTATTTT	CAIGAIDTQYF
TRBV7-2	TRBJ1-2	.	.	TGTGCCAGCAGCTTATCGCGGGGCTGGGGCTATGGCTACACCTTC	CASSLSRGWGYGYTF
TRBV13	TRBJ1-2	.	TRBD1	TGTGCCAGCAGCCGGACAGGGGCGGCTAACTATGGCTACACCTTC	CASSRTGAANYGYTF
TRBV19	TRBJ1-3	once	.	TGTGCCAGTAGTATAAGGGCGGGCTCTGGAAACACCATATATTTT	CASSIRAGSGNTIYF
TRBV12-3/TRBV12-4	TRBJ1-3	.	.	TGTGCCAGCAGACAACGGCGAAACACCATATATTTT	CASRQRRNTIYF
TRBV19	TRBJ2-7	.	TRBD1	TGTGCCAGTAGTGTGGACAGGGTTACCTACGAGCAGTACTTC	CASSVDRVTYEQYF
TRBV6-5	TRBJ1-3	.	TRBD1	TGTGCCAGCAGTTCGACAGGGAACTCTGGAAACACCATATATTTT	CASSSTGNSGNTIYF
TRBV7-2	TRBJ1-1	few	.	TGTGCCAGCAGCCCCCACCTGACACAGAACACTGAAGCTTTCTTT	CASSPHLTQNTEAFF
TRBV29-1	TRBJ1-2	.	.	TGCAGCGTTGAATGGCAGTATGGCTACACCTTC	CSVEWQYGYTF
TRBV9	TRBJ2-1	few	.	TGTGCCAGCAGCGTAGGTCCCGGAACGTACAATGAGCAGTTCTTC	CASSVGPGTYNEQFF
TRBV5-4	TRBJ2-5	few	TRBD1	TGTGCCAGCAGCGCCGACGACAGGGGGTTCGAGACCCAGTACTTC	CASSADDRGFETQYF
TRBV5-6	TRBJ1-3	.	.	TGTGCCAGCAGCTTGGTTGGGGGGCCGGCTGGAAACACCATATATTTT	CASSLVGGPAGNTIYF
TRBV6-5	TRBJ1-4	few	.	TGTGCCAGCAGTCGACTCCTCGGGAATGAAAAACTGTTTTTT	CASSRLLGNEKLFF
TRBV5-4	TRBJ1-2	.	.	TGTGCCAGCAGCTTTGGGGGGTCTGGCTACACCTTC	CASSFGGSGYTF
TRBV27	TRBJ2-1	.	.	TGTGCCAGCAGTCCCGGGGCTAGCAACAATGAGCAGTTCTTC	CASSPGASNNEQFF
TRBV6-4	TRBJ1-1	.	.	TGTGCCAGCAGGAGGGGGTATGAAGCTTTCTTT	CASRRGYEAFF
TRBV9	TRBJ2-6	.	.	TGTGCCAGCAGCGTATCCCCGGGACCAACTGGGGCCAACGTCCTGACTTTC	CASSVSPGPTGANVLTF
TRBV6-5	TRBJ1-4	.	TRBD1	TGTGCCAGCAGTTCCGGGGACAGGGGTGAAAAACTGTTTTTT	CASSSGDRGEKLFF
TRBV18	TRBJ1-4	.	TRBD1	TGTGCCAGCTCACCACAGGGACAGGGGGAGAGGAAACTGTTTTTT	CASSPQGQGERKLFF
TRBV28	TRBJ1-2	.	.	TGTGCCAGCAGTTTTAATCCAGGGGTATTTGGCTACACCTTC	CASSFNPGVFGYTF
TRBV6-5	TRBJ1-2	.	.	TGTGCCAGCAGTCGCACCGGGACGGTTGGAAATGGCTACACCTTC	CASSRTGTVGNGYTF
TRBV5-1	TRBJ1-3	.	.	TGCGCCAGCAGCCTTGGAACGCCCTTCTCTGGAAACACCATATATTTT	CASSLGTPFSGNTIYF
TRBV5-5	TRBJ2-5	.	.	TGTGCCAGCAGCTCAGGGGTGTACCAAGAGACCCAGTACTTC	CASSSGVYQETQYF
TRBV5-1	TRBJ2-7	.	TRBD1	TGCGCCAGCAGCTTAGGACAGGGGGCGAGGGAGCAGTACTTC	CASSLGQGAREQYF
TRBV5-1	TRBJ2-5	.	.	TGCGCCAGCAGCCTAGGGACGGGGAAAGAGACCCAGTACTTC	CASSLGTGKETQYF
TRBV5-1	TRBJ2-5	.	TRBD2	TGCGCCAGCAGCACCGGGACTAGCGGGGAGTGGGCCCAAGAGACCCAGTACTTC	CASSTGTSGEWAQETQYF
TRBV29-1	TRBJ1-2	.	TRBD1	TGCAGCGCCCTAGGTACAGGGGACTATGGCTACACCTTC	CSALGTGDYGYTF
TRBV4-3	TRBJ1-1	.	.	TGCGCCAGCAGCCAAGACGGAGGGACCGGGGCTGAAGCTTTCTTT	CASSQDGGTGAEAFF
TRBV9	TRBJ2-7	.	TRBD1	TGTGCCAGCAGCAACCAACCGACAGGGGGAACCTCCTACGAGCAGTACTTC	CASSNQPTGGTSYEQYF
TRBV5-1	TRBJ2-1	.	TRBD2	TGCGCCAGCAGCTTGGGGACTAGCGGGGGACCCAATGAGCAGTTCTTC	CASSLGTSGGPNEQFF
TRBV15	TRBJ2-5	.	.	TGTGCCACCAGCAGAGTCACAGGGATAGAGACCCAGTACTTC	CATSRVTGIETQYF
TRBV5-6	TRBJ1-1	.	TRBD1	TGTGCCAGCCTGGGACAGTTGAACACTGAAGCTTTCTTT	CASLGQLNTEAFF
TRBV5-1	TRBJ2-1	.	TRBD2	TGCGCCAGCACGGGAGTGGCGGGAGCGGGGGACAATGAGCAGTTCTTC	CASTGVAGAGDNEQFF
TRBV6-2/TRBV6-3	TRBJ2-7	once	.	TGTGCCAGCAGTTGGGCCTTGGACAGCTCCTACGAGCAGTACTTC	CASSWALDSSYEQYF
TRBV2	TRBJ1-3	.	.	TGTGCCAGCTCCCCCTTCCCCTCTGGAAACACCATATATTTT	CASSPFPSGNTIYF
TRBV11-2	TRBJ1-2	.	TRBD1	TGTGCCAGCAGATTAACAGGGGGCGCTTATGGCTACACCTTC	CASRLTGGAYGYTF